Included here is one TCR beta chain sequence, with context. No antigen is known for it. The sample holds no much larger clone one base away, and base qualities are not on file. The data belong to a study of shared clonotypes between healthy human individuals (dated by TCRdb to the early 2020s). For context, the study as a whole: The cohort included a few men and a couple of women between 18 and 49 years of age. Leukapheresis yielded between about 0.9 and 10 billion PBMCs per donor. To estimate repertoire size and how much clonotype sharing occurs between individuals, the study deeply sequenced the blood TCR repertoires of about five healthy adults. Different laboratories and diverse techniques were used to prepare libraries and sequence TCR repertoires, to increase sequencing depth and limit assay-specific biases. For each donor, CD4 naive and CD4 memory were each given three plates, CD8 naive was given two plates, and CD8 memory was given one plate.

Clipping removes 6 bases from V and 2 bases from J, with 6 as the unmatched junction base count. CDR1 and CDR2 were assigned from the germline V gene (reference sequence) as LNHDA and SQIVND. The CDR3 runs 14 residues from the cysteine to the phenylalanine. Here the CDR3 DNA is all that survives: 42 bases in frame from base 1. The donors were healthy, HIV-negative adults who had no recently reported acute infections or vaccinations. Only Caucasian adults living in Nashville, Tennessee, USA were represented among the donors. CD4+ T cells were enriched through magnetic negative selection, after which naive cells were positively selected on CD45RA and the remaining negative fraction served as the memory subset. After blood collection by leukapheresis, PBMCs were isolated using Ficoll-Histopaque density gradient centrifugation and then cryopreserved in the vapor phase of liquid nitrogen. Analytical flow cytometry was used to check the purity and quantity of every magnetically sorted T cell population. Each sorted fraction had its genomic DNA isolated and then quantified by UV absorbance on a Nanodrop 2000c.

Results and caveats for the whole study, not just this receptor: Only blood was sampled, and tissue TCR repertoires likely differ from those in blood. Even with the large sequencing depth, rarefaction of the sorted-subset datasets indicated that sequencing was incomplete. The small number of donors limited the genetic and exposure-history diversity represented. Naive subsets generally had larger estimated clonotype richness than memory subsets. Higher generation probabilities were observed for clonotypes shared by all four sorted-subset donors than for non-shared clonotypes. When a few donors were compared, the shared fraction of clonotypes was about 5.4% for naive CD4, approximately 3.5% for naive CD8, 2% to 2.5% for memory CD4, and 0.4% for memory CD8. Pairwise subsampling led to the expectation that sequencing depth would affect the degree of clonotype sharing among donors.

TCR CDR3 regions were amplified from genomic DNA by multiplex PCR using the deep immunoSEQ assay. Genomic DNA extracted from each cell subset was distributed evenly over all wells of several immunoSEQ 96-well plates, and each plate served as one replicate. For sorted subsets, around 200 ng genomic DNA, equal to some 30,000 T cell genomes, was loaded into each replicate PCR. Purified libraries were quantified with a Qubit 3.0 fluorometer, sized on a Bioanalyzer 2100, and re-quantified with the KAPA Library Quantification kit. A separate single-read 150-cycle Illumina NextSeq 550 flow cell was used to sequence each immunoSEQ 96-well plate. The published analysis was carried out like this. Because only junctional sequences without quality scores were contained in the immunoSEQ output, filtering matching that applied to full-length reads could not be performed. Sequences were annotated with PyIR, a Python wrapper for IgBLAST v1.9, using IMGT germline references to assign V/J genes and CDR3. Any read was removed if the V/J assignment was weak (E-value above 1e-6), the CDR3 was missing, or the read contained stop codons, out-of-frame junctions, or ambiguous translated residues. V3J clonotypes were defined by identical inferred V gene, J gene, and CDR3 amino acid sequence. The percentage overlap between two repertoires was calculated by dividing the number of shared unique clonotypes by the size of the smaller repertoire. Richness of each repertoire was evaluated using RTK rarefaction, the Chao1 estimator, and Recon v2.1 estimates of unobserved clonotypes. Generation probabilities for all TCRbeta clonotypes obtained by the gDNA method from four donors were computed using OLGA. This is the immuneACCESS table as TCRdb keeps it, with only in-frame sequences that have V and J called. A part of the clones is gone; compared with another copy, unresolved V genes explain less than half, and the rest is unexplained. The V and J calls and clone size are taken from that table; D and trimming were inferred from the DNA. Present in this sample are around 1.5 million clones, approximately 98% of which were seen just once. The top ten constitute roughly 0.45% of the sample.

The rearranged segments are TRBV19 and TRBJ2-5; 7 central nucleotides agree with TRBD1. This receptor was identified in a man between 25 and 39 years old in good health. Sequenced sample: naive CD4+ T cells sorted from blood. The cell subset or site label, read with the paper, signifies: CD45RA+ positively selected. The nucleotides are TGTGCCAGTAGACTCAGGGGACAGCAAGAGACCCAGTACTTC. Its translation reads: CASRLRGQQETQYF. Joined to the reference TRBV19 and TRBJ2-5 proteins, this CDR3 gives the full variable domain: DGGITQSPKYLFRKEGQNVTLSCEQNLNHDAMYWYRQDPGQGLRLIYYSQIVNDFQKGDIAEGYSVSREKKESFPLTVTSAQKNPTAFYLCASRLRGQQETQYFGPGTRLLVL.